This TCR beta chain originates from a study of blood T cell repertoires in COVID-19. Study-wide context: Spain, Italy and the United States supplied samples that represented acute and convalescent COVID-19. T cells, B-cell-depleted T cells, or PBMCs supplied cDNA or gDNA.

Per the authors' pipeline: It was from reference gene primer amplification that nucleated cell counts were estimated. Repertoires were generated with immunoSEQ multiplex PCR, while TCRdb's copy carries only in-frame clones and drops some. The DNA gave D and trimming, while V, J and clone size come from that table. This table holds fewer than 65,000 clones, about nine tenths found once. V lost 8 bases and J lost 0, with 20 bases in between. CDR1 is MDHEN and CDR2 is SYDVKM in the germline V gene. The CDR3 is made up of 16 amino acids. The specimen sequenced was peripheral blood. This sequence was found in a woman aged 60 to 75 with active or convalescent COVID-19. The chain is built from TRBV28 and TRBJ2-7; TRBD2 might be the D (5 bases). CDR3: CASSLNPGSYSYEQYF. The CDR3 region has the DNA TGTGCCAGCTCCCTAAACCCGGGGTCCTACTCCTACGAGCAGTACTTC.